Below, 13 T cell receptor beta chains from the same sample are listed, as sequenced in a study of shared clonotypes between healthy human individuals. Data came from immunoSEQ multiplex PCR; TCRdb stores just in-frame clones and leaves some out. The sample shows about 2,200,000 clones, about 92% of them seen only once. Naive CD8 cells, CD45RO-negative and positively selected for CCR7, excluded terminally differentiated effector memory CD45RA+ cells. The specimen was naive CD8+ T cells from PBMCs. The receptors stem from a man between 18 and 35 years old in good health. Some clones in this sample may be carry-over from other donors' samples.

As DNA, the CDR3 is TGTGCCAGCAGCGTAGGGGCGACTAGCGTGGAGCAGTACTTC. Translating gives CASSVGATSVEQYF. The rearrangement uses TRBV9 and TRBJ2-7; 8 bases agree with TRBD2. The CDR3 is 14 residues long. The V gene end was trimmed by 0 bases and the J gene end by 7 bases; junction bases not matched to a gene: 6. Germline CDR1 SGDLS, CDR2 YYNGEE.

This clone was seen just once. The chain carries TRBV18 and TRBJ2-5; 12 positions match TRBD2. The germline V gene encodes CDR1 KGHSH and CDR2 LQKENI. V was clipped by 3 bases and J by 4 bases; unmatched bases: 18. The CDR3 length is 20 residues. The CDR3 region is CASSPQRRLAGVKAVETQYF. The CDR3 DNA sequence: TGTGCCAGCTCACCCCAACGTAGACTAGCGGGAGTGAAGGCTGTAGAGACCCAGTACTTC.

The V and J genes are TRBV5-6 and TRBJ2-7, with D uncertain. The V and J ends lost 0 bases and 0 bases respectively, with 4 bases between them. CDR1 SGHDT and CDR2 YYEEEE come from the germline V gene. The CDR3 is made up of 13 amino acids. As DNA, the CDR3 is TGTGCCAGCAGCTTGGCCAACTCCTACGAGCAGTACTTC. Its protein product is CASSLANSYEQYF.

Comments on this clone: The same CDR3 is also encoded by other DNA sequences in this sample. The chain uses TRBV11-2 and TRBJ2-1; D may correspond to TRBD1 or TRBD2 (5 bases each). In germline, CDR1 is SGHAT, CDR2 FQNNGV. This CDR3 region has 13 residues. Deletions cut 1 base from V and 8 bases from J, with 9 bases between. CDR3 sequence: CASSLVGTYEQFF. CDR3 DNA: TGTGCCAGCAGCTTAGTCGGGACCTATGAGCAGTTCTTC.

The chain joins TRBV28 to TRBJ2-5; the match to TRBD2 covers 10 bases. With V trimmed by 1 base and J by 2 bases, 4 bases remained unmatched. This CDR3 contains 16 residues. CDR1 is MDHEN and CDR2 is SYDVKM in the germline V gene. Written as DNA, the CDR3 is TGTGCCAGCAGTTTATCCCTAGCGGGAGAACAAGAGACCCAGTACTTC. Its protein is CASSLSLAGEQETQYF.

This clone was observed a handful of times. The rearrangement joins TRBV5-1 to TRBJ1-1; unclear D gene. V dropped 7 bases and J dropped 3 bases, with 13 bases sitting between them. The germline gives CDR1 SGHRS, CDR2 YFSETQ. This CDR3 is 13 amino acids long. The CDR3 reads CASRSPGDTEAFF. The CDR3 region has the DNA TGCGCCAGCCGGTCCCCGGGCGACACTGAAGCTTTCTTT.

The chain combines TRBV9 with TRBJ2-1; 16 bases agree with TRBD2. The CDR3 has 16 amino acids. Germline V lookup: CDR1 SGDLS, CDR2 YYNGEE. V dropped 3 bases and J dropped 6; count of bases not matched to a gene: 3. Written as DNA, the CDR3 is TGTGCCAGCAGCGGGGGACTAGCGGGAGGGCCCAATGAGCAGTTCTTC. Translated, it gives CASSGGLAGGPNEQFF.

The chain carries TRBV28 and TRBJ1-4, with D possibly matching TRBD1 (5 bases). With 9 bases removed from V and 0 bases from J, the gap between germline ends came to 11 bases. Germline V gene sequence: CDR1 MDHEN, CDR2 SYDVKM. The CDR3 has 14 amino acids. The CDR3 here is CASTKTATNEKLFF. The DNA of the CDR3 is TGTGCCAGTACAAAGACAGCAACTAATGAAAAACTGTTTTTT.

This chain uses TRBV19 with TRBJ2-1, with TRBD2 matching 8 bases. Germline loops: CDR1 LNHDA, CDR2 SQIVND (reference sequence). J lost 9 bases, V lost 2 bases, and 6 bases had no gene match. The CDR3 loop spans 14 amino acids. CDR3 nucleotides: TGTGCCAGTAGTATACTAGCGGGTACGGCTGAGCAGTTCTTC. Protein product: CASSILAGTAEQFF. Full variable domain (rest looked up from reference TRBV19 and TRBJ2-1): DGGITQSPKYLFRKEGQNVTLSCEQNLNHDAMYWYRQDPGQGLRLIYYSQIVNDFQKGDIAEGYSVSREKKESFPLTVTSAQKNPTAFYLCASSILAGTAEQFFGPGTRLTVL.

With regard to this clone: This CDR3 is also generated by other DNA sequences in the sample. V usage is TRBV9 and J usage is TRBJ2-5; tentatively, D is TRBD1 (6 bases). The CDR3 contains 14 residues. V was clipped by 0 bases and J by 1 base, with 7 bases between them. Germline assignment: CDR1 SGDLS and CDR2 YYNGEE. This CDR3 reads CASSVVGGQETQYF. DNA for the CDR3: TGTGCCAGCAGCGTAGTAGGGGGCCAAGAGACCCAGTACTTC.

The chain employs TRBV7-8 and TRBJ2-5; 11 bases match TRBD2. The CDR3 loop spans 16 amino acids. Germline V gene lookup returns CDR1 SGHVS and CDR2 FQNEAQ. V trimming: 4 bases; J trimming: 4 bases; junction bases outside the gene matches: 8. In DNA, the CDR3 is TGTGCCAGCAGCTCCCCTAGCGGGAGGAGCAGAGAGACCCAGTACTTC. It translates to CASSSPSGRSRETQYF.

The chain is built from TRBV27 and TRBJ2-1; 9 bases match TRBD1. V shed 5 bases and J 8 bases; nucleotides not matched to a gene: 10. The CDR3 runs to 15 residues. Germline V gene sequence: CDR1 MNHEY, CDR2 SMNVEV (reference sequence). The CDR3 bases are TGTGCCAGCAGTGTAACAGGGGGCCTGGGCTATGAGCAGTTCTTC. Its protein is CASSVTGGLGYEQFF.

The chain couples TRBV27 to TRBJ1-1, with 9 bases aligning to TRBD1. The CDR3 loop spans 16 amino acids. The germline V gene encodes CDR1 MNHEY and CDR2 SMNVEV (reference sequence). Trimming took 5 bases from V and 3 from J; bases not matched to a gene: 10. The CDR3 spells CASSLNRGQGDTEAFF. CDR3 in DNA: TGTGCCAGCAGTCTGAACAGGGGGCAGGGGGACACTGAAGCTTTCTTT.